Each of the 32 T cell receptor beta chains below was sequenced from the same sample in a study of T-cell memory formation after mild COVID-19. Using its own MiXCR run on the 5' RACE reads, TCRdb lists one record per CDR3 protein. The table has 300,000 to 350,000 distinct CDR3 sequences, around an eighth seen once; the top ten hold 21%. The source material was PBMCs or a T cell subset sorted from them (not recorded which). The receptor set was obtained from a man between 18 and 35 years old who had mild COVID-19 (a few samples of this study predate the infection). Cell type and time point are not known.

This clonotype was picked up a small number of times. The V gene is TRBV19, the J gene TRBJ2-4; D remains ambiguous. The CDR3 is 12 residues long. V was trimmed by 4 bases and J by 11 bases, leaving 12 bases between them. Germline-derived CDR1 and CDR2 are LNHDA and SQIVND (reference sequence). The CDR3 coding sequence is TGTGCCAGTAGTACCCCCGGCGGAGTTCAGTACTTC. Protein sequence: CASSTPGGVQYF. The whole variable domain, filled in from reference TRBV19 and TRBJ2-4, reads DGGITQSPKYLFRKEGQNVTLSCEQNLNHDAMYWYRQDPGQGLRLIYYSQIVNDFQKGDIAEGYSVSREKKESFPLTVTSAQKNPTAFYLCASSTPGGVQYFGAGTRLSVL.

This clonotype was counted between two and nine times. The chain carries TRBV6-6 and TRBJ1-3, with no clear D. Trimming took 2 bases from V and 7 from J, leaving 12 bases between them. The CDR3 extends over 14 amino acids. Germline V lookup: CDR1 MNHNY, CDR2 SVGAGI (reference sequence). For the CDR3, the DNA is TGTGCCAGCAGTTACAGTGTCGTGGGGAACACCATATATTTT. It yields the protein CASSYSVVGNTIYF.

In this sample, this clonotype turned up a few times. The chain employs TRBV29-1 and TRBJ1-5; TRBD1 is a possible D gene (6 bases). With 1 base removed from V and 7 bases from J, the gap between germline ends came to 20 bases. The germline gives CDR1 SQVTM, CDR2 ANQGSEA. CDR3 length: 16 amino acids. Here the CDR3 reads CSVEVATGGGGQPQHF. CDR3 DNA: TGCAGCGTTGAAGTTGCGACAGGAGGAGGGGGACAGCCCCAGCATTTT.

This clonotype was seen ten or more times. The chain joins TRBV9 to TRBJ2-3; 8 bases are a match to TRBD1. This CDR3 comprises 14 residues. Trimming took 3 bases from V and 2 from J; bases not matched to a gene: 2. CDR1 SGDLS and CDR2 YYNGEE come from the germline V gene. CDR3 in DNA: TGTGCCAGCAGCGGGGGACAGGTCACAGATACGCAGTATTTT. Its translation: CASSGGQVTDTQYF.

This chain connects TRBV3-1 to TRBJ1-1, with TRBD1 as a possible D gene (5 bases). V was clipped by 4 bases and J by 0 bases, with 15 bases between them. CDR1 and CDR2 from the germline V gene are LGHDT and YNNKEL (reference sequence). The CDR3 has 16 residues. The CDR3 here is CASSRHRGDLNTEAFF. DNA of the CDR3: TGTGCCAGCAGCCGGCACAGAGGGGACCTGAACACTGAAGCTTTCTTT.

This clonotype turned up a few times. The V and J genes are TRBV12-3 or TRBV12-4 and TRBJ2-3; 7 nucleotides align to TRBD1. This CDR3 contains 15 residues. V gave up 5 bases and J gave up 6 bases; unmatched junction bases: 11. CDR3 sequence: CASSHTGVIEDTQYF. The CDR3, as DNA: TGTGCCAGCAGTCATACAGGGGTCATAGAGGATACGCAGTATTTT.

This clonotype was detected many times. The J gene is TRBJ2-1, the V gene TRBV20-1, with no clear D. Trimming took off 0 bases at V and 7 bases at J, with 10 bases between the two ends. The length of the CDR3 is 13 residues. From germline, CDR1 is DFQATT and CDR2 SNEGSKA (reference sequence). CDR3 residues: CSARDGPENEQFF. The CDR3 coding sequence is TGCAGTGCTAGAGACGGCCCGGAGAATGAGCAGTTCTTC.

The chain has TRBV15 and TRBJ2-3; TRBD2 matches 8 bases. This CDR3 spans 14 amino acids. J was trimmed by 6 bases and V by 4 bases; bases with no gene match: 6. Per the germline V gene, CDR1 is LNHNV and CDR2 is YYDKDF (reference sequence). The CDR3: CATSIGGAGDTQYF. In nucleotides, the CDR3 is TGTGCCACCAGCATCGGGGGGGCAGGCGATACGCAGTATTTT.

In nucleotides, the CDR3 is TGTGCCAGCAAAGCAGCGGGGGGGCCATTAAATGAGCAGTTCTTC. Its protein is CASKAAGGPLNEQFF. This chain uses TRBV28 with TRBJ2-1; 10 bases line up with TRBD2. Germline V gives CDR1 MDHEN, CDR2 SYDVKM. This CDR3 comprises 15 residues. Losses at the gene ends were 7 bases for V and 7 bases for J; bases not matched to a gene: 10.

This rearrangement joins TRBV5-1 to TRBJ2-2, with 7 bases identical to TRBD1. The CDR3 runs 15 residues. Germline CDR1 SGHRS, CDR2 YFSETQ. The trim removed 1 base at V and 3 bases at J, leaving 3 bases unmatched. CDR3 region: CASSLYDRDTGELFF. As DNA, the CDR3 is TGCGCCAGCAGCTTGTATGACAGGGACACCGGGGAGCTGTTTTTT.

This clonotype was seen only a few times. This sequence joins TRBV10-3 and TRBJ2-3, with D perhaps matching TRBD1 or TRBD2 (5 bases each). The CDR3 totals 13 residues. V was cut by 0 bases and J by 8 bases, with 9 bases left in between. Germline V gives CDR1 ENHRY, CDR2 SYGVKD. The CDR3 loop reads CAISESDGGTQYF. In nucleotides, the CDR3 is TGTGCCATCAGTGAGTCAGATGGGGGTACGCAGTATTTT.

This chain uses TRBV10-3 with TRBJ1-3; D gene uncertain. This CDR3 contains 14 residues. V dropped 5 bases and J dropped 0 bases, with 8 bases sitting between them. Germline V gene sequence: CDR1 ENHRY, CDR2 SYGVKD. The CDR3 reads CAISTSSSGNTIYF. Here the CDR3 DNA reads TGTGCCATCAGTACGTCGTCCTCTGGAAACACCATATATTTT.

This clonotype was counted only a few times. This rearrangement joins TRBV5-1 to TRBJ2-1; 7 bases are shared with TRBD1. The germline gives CDR1 SGHRS, CDR2 YFSETQ. V shed 3 bases, J shed 5 bases, and the junction held 11 bases outside the gene matches. The CDR3 runs 16 residues. The CDR3 nucleotides read TGCGCCAGCAGCTCCAGGACAGGCGCAGGAGACAATGAGCAGTTCTTC. Translated: CASSSRTGAGDNEQFF.

This clonotype was seen repeatedly, ten times or more. V usage is TRBV11-2 and J usage is TRBJ2-2; weak D call: TRBD1 (6 bases). Trimming stripped 5 bases from V and 5 bases from J, with 12 bases between. Germline CDR1 reads SGHAT; CDR2 reads FQNNGV. The CDR3 contains 14 residues. In nucleotides, the CDR3 is TGTGCCAGCAGCCCCTCACAGGGAACCGGGGAGCTGTTTTTT. Amino acids: CASSPSQGTGELFF. Combining the CDR3 with reference TRBV11-2 and TRBJ2-2 gives the whole variable domain EAGVAQSPRYKIIEKRQSVAFWCNPISGHATLYWYQQILGQGPKLLIQFQNNGVVDDSQLPKDRFSAERLKGVDSTLKIQPAKLEDSAVYLCASSPSQGTGELFFGEGSRLTVL.

This chain uses TRBV12-3 or TRBV12-4 with TRBJ1-2; perhaps TRBD1 as D (6 bases). Between the trimmed V and J ends, which lost 7 bases and 7 bases, there was a span of 13 bases. This CDR3 contains 12 residues. Written as DNA, the CDR3 is TGTGCCAGCACTTCCCGAGGGGGTGGCTACACCTTC. Its protein product is CASTSRGGGYTF.

The gene calls are TRBV11-2 and TRBJ2-1; possible D gene TRBD2, 5 bases. Germline-derived CDR1 and CDR2 are SGHAT and FQNNGV. V was cut by 7 bases and J by 0 bases, with 7 bases left in between. The CDR3 contains 13 residues. The CDR3 DNA reads as TGTGCCAGCACCGGGGACTCCTACAATGAGCAGTTCTTC. It yields the protein CASTGDSYNEQFF.

V usage is TRBV27 and J usage is TRBJ1-5, with D perhaps TRBD1 (5 bases). V dropped 2 bases and J dropped 7 bases, with 12 bases sitting between them. The CDR3 loop spans 14 amino acids. Germline CDR1 reads MNHEY; CDR2 reads SMNVEV (reference sequence). The CDR3 nucleotides read TGTGCCAGCAGTTTAATAGCAGGGAGGCAGCCCCAGCATTTT. Translating gives CASSLIAGRQPQHF.

The chain recombines TRBV28 with TRBJ1-4; 8 nucleotides match TRBD1. The CDR3 covers 11 residues. J lost 13 bases, V lost 7 bases, and 5 bases had no gene match. Per germline, CDR1 MDHEN and CDR2 SYDVKM. CDR3 nucleotides: TGTGCCAGCACTCAAGGGACAGGACTGTTTTTT. Protein product: CASTQGTGLFF. Combining the CDR3 with reference TRBV28 and TRBJ1-4 gives the whole variable domain DVKVTQSSRYLVKRTGEKVFLECVQDMDHENMFWYRQDPGLGLRLIYFSYDVKMKEKGDIPEGYSVSREKKERFSLILESASTNQTSMYLCASTQGTGLFFGSGTQLSVL.

This clonotype occurred many times. The chain employs TRBV12-3 or TRBV12-4 and TRBJ1-1; TRBD1 is a possible D gene (5 bases). Trimming shortened V by 10 bases and J by 7 bases, and 13 bases separated the two germline ends. The CDR3 covers 11 residues. The CDR3 sequence is CATQTGIEAFF. CDR3 in DNA: TGTGCCACCCAAACAGGAATTGAAGCTTTCTTT.

The rearrangement links TRBV12-3 or TRBV12-4 to TRBJ2-2; D possibly corresponds to TRBD1 (6 bases). The CDR3 sequence is 16 residues long. The germline V and J ends were trimmed by 2 bases and 4 bases, with 14 bases remaining between them. In nucleotides, the CDR3 is TGTGCCAGCAGTTTATATGGGGGCGCGGGCACCGGGGAGCTGTTTTTT. Protein sequence: CASSLYGGAGTGELFF.

The sample holds a few counts of this clonotype. The chain couples TRBV7-2 to TRBJ1-1; 7 bases fit TRBD1. V shed 3 bases, J shed 2 bases, and the junction held 9 bases outside the gene matches. The CDR3 covers 16 residues. CDR1 and CDR2 (germline): SGHTA, FQGNSA. As DNA, the CDR3 is TGTGCCAGCAGCTTTACCGTTACAGGGGTAAACACTGAAGCTTTCTTT. This codes for CASSFTVTGVNTEAFF.

This clonotype was seen a single time. A junction end diverges from the germline sequence, so it may reflect a read error. The rearrangement links TRBV12-3 or TRBV12-4 to TRBJ2-1; 8 nucleotides align to TRBD2. The CDR3 covers 15 residues. As DNA, the CDR3 is TGTGCCAGCAGTTTCGGGGGGGCCTCCGACAATGAGCAGTTCTTC. It translates to CASSFGGASDNEQFF.

This clonotype has just a few counts. The chain links TRBV9 to TRBJ2-2; 8 bases align to TRBD1. There are 16 residues in the CDR3. Germline lookup yields CDR1 SGDLS and CDR2 YYNGEE. V lost 0 bases and J lost 4; bases outside the gene matches: 5. The CDR3 loop is CASSVAGQGGTGELFF. Written as DNA, the CDR3 is TGTGCCAGCAGCGTAGCCGGACAGGGCGGCACCGGGGAGCTGTTTTTT.

This clonotype was seen a handful of times. The gene calls are TRBV6-1 and TRBJ1-2, with a possible D match to TRBD1 (6 bases). Trimming pared 2 bases from V and 4 bases from J, leaving 14 bases between. The germline V gene encodes CDR1 MNHNS and CDR2 SASEGT. The CDR3 extends over 15 amino acids. The CDR3 is CASSETDIGGYGYTF. The DNA for the CDR3 is TGTGCCAGCAGTGAAACCGACATAGGGGGCTATGGCTACACCTTC.

This clonotype was observed a few times. The V and J genes are TRBV5-1 and TRBJ1-2; the D gene is possibly TRBD1 (5 bases). Germline CDR1 is SGHRS and CDR2 is YFSETQ. The CDR3 covers 14 residues. Trimming took 2 bases from V and 2 from J, leaving 10 bases between them. The chain's CDR3 is CASSFGTENYGYTF. The CDR3 DNA reads as TGCGCCAGCAGCTTCGGGACGGAGAACTATGGCTACACCTTC.

This clonotype occurred many times. The chain has TRBV4-3 and TRBJ1-4; TRBD1 matches 9 bases. Germline V gene data show CDR1 as LGHNA and CDR2 as YSLEER. After removal of 1 base from V and 5 bases from J, the junction contained 5 bases not matched to a gene. The CDR3 consists of 16 residues. CDR3 coding DNA: TGCGCCAGCAGCCAAGCCCCCGGGACAGGGAATGAAAAACTGTTTTTT. It yields the protein CASSQAPGTGNEKLFF.

This clonotype was detected only a few times. The chain's CDR3 is CASSYQPPAYWTTEAFF. The CDR3 region has the DNA TGTGCCAGCAGTTATCAGCCGCCAGCTTACTGGACTACTGAAGCTTTCTTT. This sequence joins TRBV6-2 or TRBV6-3 and TRBJ1-1; D unresolved. With 3 bases removed from V and 5 bases from J, the gap between germline ends came to 22 bases. The CDR3 is made up of 17 amino acids. The germline gives CDR1 MNHEY, CDR2 SVGEGT.

V and J are TRBV6-2 or TRBV6-3 and TRBJ2-2, with D possibly matching TRBD2 (6 bases). The CDR3 spans 14 residues. V lost 5 bases, J lost 6 bases, and 13 bases lay in between. CDR1 and CDR2 (germline): MNHEY, SVGEGT. CDR3 nucleotide sequence: TGTGCCAGCAGTGACGCGGGGTCCCCCGGGGAGCTGTTTTTT. This gives the protein CASSDAGSPGELFF.

There are many counts of this clonotype. V is TRBV9 and J is TRBJ1-1; TRBD1 aligns across 9 bases. The V gene's germline CDR1 is SGDLS and CDR2 YYNGEE. Losses at the gene ends were 3 bases for V and 2 bases for J; bases not matched to a gene: 8. There are 16 residues in the CDR3. This chain's CDR3 is CASSGRLGQGNTEAFF. In DNA, the CDR3 is TGTGCCAGCAGCGGGCGGTTGGGACAGGGTAACACTGAAGCTTTCTTT.

The rearrangement links TRBV2 to TRBJ2-7; the D is unclear. Germline values: CDR1 SNHLY, CDR2 FYNNEI. V lost 3 bases to trimming and J lost 1 base, with 7 bases between them. This CDR3 has 13 amino acids. CDR3 DNA: TGTGCCAGCAGTGATCCCAGGTCCTACGAGCAGTACTTC. Translating gives CASSDPRSYEQYF.

The gene calls are TRBV4-1 and TRBJ1-2; D may be TRBD1 (6 bases). Trimming took off 3 bases at V and 4 bases at J, with 18 bases between the two ends. The length of the CDR3 is 16 residues. Germline-derived CDR1 and CDR2 are MGHRA and YSYEKL. In DNA, the CDR3 is TGCGCCAGCAGCCACCCTCCCAGGGGAGGAGGCTATGGCTACACCTTC. This gives the protein CASSHPPRGGGYGYTF.

The table lists this clonotype with many counts. The V gene is TRBV7-9, the J gene TRBJ2-7; TRBD1 matches at 10 bases. The CDR3 sequence is 13 residues long. From germline, CDR1 is SEHNR and CDR2 FQNEAQ (reference sequence). With V trimmed by 5 bases and J by 3 bases, 1 base remained unmatched. In nucleotides, the CDR3 is TGTGCCAGCAGCCGGGACAGGGGCTACGAGCAGTACTTC. It yields the protein CASSRDRGYEQYF. The whole variable domain, filled in from reference TRBV7-9 and TRBJ2-7, reads DTGVSQNPRHKITKRGQNVTFRCDPISEHNRLYWYRQTLGQGPEFLTYFQNEAQLEKSRLLSDRFSAERPKGSFSTLEIQRTEQGDSAMYLCASSRDRGYEQYFGPGTRLTVT.